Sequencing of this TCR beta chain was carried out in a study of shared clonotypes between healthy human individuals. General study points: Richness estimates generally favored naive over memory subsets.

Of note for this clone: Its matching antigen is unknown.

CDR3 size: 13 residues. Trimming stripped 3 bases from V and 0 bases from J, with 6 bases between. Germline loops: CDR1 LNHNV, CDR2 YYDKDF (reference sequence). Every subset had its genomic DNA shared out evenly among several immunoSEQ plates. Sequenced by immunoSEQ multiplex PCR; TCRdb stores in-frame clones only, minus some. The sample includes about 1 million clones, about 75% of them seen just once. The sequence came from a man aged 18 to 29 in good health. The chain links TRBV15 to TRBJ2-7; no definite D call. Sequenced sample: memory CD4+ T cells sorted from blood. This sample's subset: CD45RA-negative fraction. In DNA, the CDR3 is TGTGCCACCAGCAGGGACGTCTCCTACGAGCAGTACTTC. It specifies CATSRDVSYEQYF.